The sequence of this T cell receptor beta chain was determined in a study of T cells in Graves' hyperthyroidism and ophthalmopathy (dated by TCRdb to the late 2010s). For the wider study: Peripheral blood was collected at initial diagnosis, before any treatment. TCR V-J signatures able to tell the groups apart were searched for in a discovery cohort of about a hundred patients, of whom around 43 had Graves' ophthalmopathy and 57 had stable Graves' hyperthyroidism. Prospective prediction of ophthalmopathy was tested in an independent validation cohort consisting of about 20 hyperthyroidism patients and around 16 patients who later progressed to ophthalmopathy. The 95 to 100 discovery patients were randomly divided into training and test sets at a 7:3 ratio. Thyroid tissue and blood T-cell repertoires from about six Graves' hyperthyroidism patients were also compared in the study. After sampling, hyperthyroidism patients received methimazole starting at 30 mg daily, and ophthalmopathy patients received high-dose intravenous methylprednisolone. The paper describes TCR Vbeta CDR3 sequencing of about 140 peripheral blood samples, made up of 43 ophthalmopathy patients, some 80 hyperthyroidism patients and 17 progressor patients.

Moderately to severely active disease, a Clinical Activity Score of at least 3, a NOSPECS grade of at least 4, and a duration under 3 months were present in ophthalmopathy patients. Patients with uncontrolled infections, other autoimmune diseases, pregnancy or lactation were excluded. Clinical symptoms, serum thyroxine and TRAb, thyroid ultrasound, and orbital computed tomography formed the basis for the diagnoses. PBMCs were separated from 10 ml of fresh peripheral blood using Ficoll-Paque density gradient centrifugation. Total RNA was extracted using Trizol reagent, and RNA quality was assessed on an Agilent 2100 Bioanalyzer. Amplification of TCR beta CDR3 regions was carried out from RNA transcripts. For the first round of RT-PCR on the TCR CDR3, the HTBI primer set was used together with the Qiagen OneStep RT-PCR kit. A second multiplex PCR round built the libraries, followed by size selection and purification. The libraries were sequenced on an Illumina HiSeq2000 using paired-end 100 bp reads. Under the source paper's analysis protocol: SOAPnuke was used to process the raw data, removing reads that contained adapters or uncalled bases, had a mean Phred below 15, or lacked an exact match to the constant primer or identifier. COPE v1.2.5 was used to merge high-quality paired reads, and clonotypes were defined as unique nucleotide sequences. Clonotypes were aligned to IMGT TRBV, TRBD and TRBJ reference segments using MiTCR v1.1. The analysis included only V-J combinations with a frequency above 0.0001, which together covered roughly 99% of the repertoires. The TCS score was defined as F50 (clonal expansion) divided by E x V (chaos), with BLOSUM62-based TCRdist calculated between CDR3 peptides within each V-J. Welch's t-statistics and random forest reduced roughly 500 V-J features to under 15, which were used in a naive Bayes classifier (R e1071). TCRdb trimmed public reads at Q25 via fastp, called clones via MiXCR and kept in-frame beta chains. Each entry is one CDR3 protein sequence, shown with its most common DNA and genes. TCRdb, not the original authors, processed these V and J calls. For this sample there are about 500,000 distinct CDR3 sequences; about 16% appear just once. 25% to 30% of the sample goes to the ten largest clones.

What the authors observed across the whole study: In validation, the model predicted progression to ophthalmopathy with over 65% sensitivity and roughly 75% specificity, a median of roughly seven months before onset. Most expanded thyroid clonotypes (frequency above 0.001) were also detected in blood, a finding suggesting that blood repertoires may reflect thyroid immune responses. Sample size was not statistically predetermined, and blinding of investigators to group allocation was not performed. Ophthalmopathy was separated from stable hyperthyroidism by a 13 V-J signature model, with around 88% sensitivity and approximately 81% specificity obtained in cross-validation and 80%/75% obtained in testing.

Measured from the cysteine to the phenylalanine, the CDR3 is 16 residues long. The sequence is cut down to CDR3 DNA, 48 bases in frame from base 1. The germline V gene gives CDR1 as KGHDR and CDR2 as SFDVKD. Trimming accounts for 5 bases at V and 1 base at J, while the number of junction bases matched to no gene is 5. This clonotype has a handful of counts. Its antigen target is currently unknown. Base qualities are missing; no much larger clone stands one base away. This receptor was taken from a woman aged 25 to 39 with Graves' ophthalmopathy. The V and J genes are TRBV24-1 and TRBJ2-1, with 9 middle bases fitting TRBD1. Sequenced: blood. In nucleotides, the sequence is TGTGCCACCAGTGCTACAGGGACAGGGTCCTACAATGAGCAGTTCTTC. Translation gives CATSATGTGSYNEQFF.